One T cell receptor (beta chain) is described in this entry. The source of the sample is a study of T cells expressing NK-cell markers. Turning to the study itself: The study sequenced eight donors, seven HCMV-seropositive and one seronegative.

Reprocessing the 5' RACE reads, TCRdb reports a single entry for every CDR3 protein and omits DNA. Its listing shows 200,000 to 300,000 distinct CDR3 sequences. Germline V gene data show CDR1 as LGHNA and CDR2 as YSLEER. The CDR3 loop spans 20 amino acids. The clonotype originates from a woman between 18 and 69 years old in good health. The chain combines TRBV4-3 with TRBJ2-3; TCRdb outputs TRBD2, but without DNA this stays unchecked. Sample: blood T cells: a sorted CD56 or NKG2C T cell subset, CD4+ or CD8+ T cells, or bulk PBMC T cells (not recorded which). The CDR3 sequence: CASSQVLAGGRVVGADTQYF.